This TCR beta chain was captured in a study of CD8 T cells in ankylosing spondylitis. The study's findings and limits: Both synovial fluid and blood in reactive arthritis had previously been reported to carry some motif variants. Disease-linked clones bore a CD8+ phenotype and were relatively rare in peripheral blood. Several highly homologous variants made up a TCR beta motif, and this motif appeared characteristic of ankylosing spondylitis blood. According to the report, clones linked to the disease were significantly enriched in matched synovial fluid samples taken from ankylosing spondylitis patients.

Libraries of TCR beta came from quantitative 5'-RACE with molecular barcodes. TCRdb processed the 5' RACE reads anew with MiXCR; each CDR3 protein has one entry. The sample includes approximately 300,000 distinct CDR3 sequences, 7.5% to 9% seen only once; the top ten take just over 14%. This clonotype was seen only a few times. Antigen unknown. The germline V and J ends were trimmed by 6 bases and 9 bases, with 15 bases remaining between them. The CDR3 totals 13 residues. Per the germline V gene, CDR1 is LGHNA and CDR2 is YNFKEQ. The TCR originated in a male donor with ankylosing spondylitis. The chain couples TRBV4-2 to TRBJ2-1, with no clear D. Specimen: blood, either unsorted or a sorted T cell fraction (not recorded which). The CDR3 DNA sequence: TGTGCCAGCAGTCCCGGTCCCCTGGGTGAGCAGTTCTTC. Its translation is CASSPGPLGEQFF.